These 17 T cell receptor beta chains came from one sample sequenced in a study of neurological immune-mediated disorders. TCRdb independently ran MiXCR on the 5' RACE reads; one entry per CDR3 protein. The data contain approximately 59,000 distinct CDR3 sequences, roughly 5% of them singletons. Sequenced: PBMCs. The source is a human donor with multiple sclerosis. The donor label of this sample is uncertain.

In this sample, this clonotype turned up many times. This chain joins TRBV20-1 and TRBJ2-4; D remains unclear. V was cut by 0 bases and J by 0 bases, with 9 bases left in between. This CDR3 is 15 amino acids long. Germline V CDR1 and CDR2: DFQATT, SNEGSKA (reference sequence). CDR3 loop: CSARDRFLAKNIQYF. CDR3 coding DNA: TGCAGTGCTAGAGACAGGTTCTTAGCCAAAAACATTCAGTACTTC.

At least ten counts were recorded for this clonotype. The rearrangement links TRBV5-1 to TRBJ2-7; D could derive from TRBD1 or TRBD2 (7 bases each). Germline V gives CDR1 SGHRS, CDR2 YFSETQ. The V end was cut by 4 bases, the J end by 4 bases, with 21 bases between. The CDR3 length is 16 residues. CDR3 amino acids: CASSGGGRGLPYEQYF. CDR3 in DNA: TGCGCCAGCAGCGGCGGAGGGAGGGGGCTACCGTACGAGCAGTACTTC.

To note about this clonotype: A much larger clone is a single base away; this may be a read error. No conserved phenylalanine or tryptophan is present at the end of the CDR3, so a read error is the likely explanation. J is TRBJ2-4 and V is TRBV5-1; TRBD1 matches at 11 bases. The germline V gene encodes CDR1 SGHRS and CDR2 YFSETQ. J was trimmed by 1 base and V by 0 bases; bases with no gene match: 3. This CDR3 region has 17 residues. This chain's CDR3 is CASSLGTGGRAKNIQYI. The CDR3 DNA is TGCGCCAGCAGCTTGGGGACAGGGGGCCGGGCCAAAAACATTCAGTACATC.

In this sample, this clonotype turned up many times. This chain links TRBV5-1 with TRBJ1-1; D remains unclear. The length of the CDR3 is 16 residues. In germline, CDR1 is SGHRS, CDR2 YFSETQ. V lost 0 bases and J lost 3, with 15 bases in between. DNA for the CDR3: TGCGCCAGCAGCTTGGGCACCCTAGGAAGGGACACTGAAGCTTTCTTT. This sequence encodes CASSLGTLGRDTEAFF.

This clonotype was detected many times. The rearrangement joins TRBV3-1 to TRBJ2-2; 9 bases align to TRBD1. V trimming: 0 bases; J trimming: 3 bases; junction bases outside the gene matches: 5. Germline values: CDR1 LGHDT, CDR2 YNNKEL (reference sequence). The CDR3 extends over 17 amino acids. The CDR3 loop is CASSQDRGTGYTGELFF. CDR3 nucleotides: TGTGCCAGCAGCCAAGATCGCGGGACAGGGTACACCGGGGAGCTGTTTTTT.

This clonotype was counted at least ten times. V is TRBV5-5 and J is TRBJ1-2, with D unclear. V lost 5 bases and J 5 bases, leaving 19 bases between the germline ends. This CDR3 is 15 amino acids long. Germline V CDR1 and CDR2: SGHKS, YYEKEE (reference sequence). In nucleotides, the CDR3 is TGTGCCAGCAGGCTCGGGAACCCGGATGGATATGGCTACACCTTC. Protein: CASRLGNPDGYGYTF.

This clonotype was seen at least ten times. The chain combines TRBV20-1 with TRBJ1-3; D may be TRBD1 (5 bases). This CDR3 is built from 14 residues. V lost 6 bases and J lost 4, with 16 bases in between. CDR1 is DFQATT, CDR2 SNEGSKA, per germline (reference sequence). The CDR3 here is CSASFRDGGNTIYF. For the CDR3, the DNA is TGCAGTGCATCCTTCCGGGACGGCGGAAACACCATATATTTT.

The table lists this clonotype with many counts. In nucleotides, the CDR3 is TGCGCCAGCAGCTTGGAGGGGACAGATACGCAGTATTTT. Translation gives CASSLEGTDTQYF. The V gene is TRBV5-1, the J gene TRBJ2-3; weak D call: TRBD1 (5 bases). From germline, CDR1 is SGHRS and CDR2 YFSETQ. The CDR3 length is 13 residues. V lost 0 bases, J lost 3 bases, and 5 bases lay in between.

In this sample, this clonotype turned up many times. V and J are TRBV7-9 and TRBJ2-3; TRBD1 might be the D (6 bases). There are 15 residues in the CDR3. Germline CDR1 reads SEHNR; CDR2 reads FQNEAQ (reference sequence). V was pared by 5 bases and J by 1 base, with 13 bases between. The CDR3 sequence: CASSLIQGGTDTQYF. The CDR3 region has the DNA TGTGCCAGCAGCCTAATACAGGGTGGCACAGATACGCAGTATTTT. The full variable domain, in which reference TRBV7-9 and TRBJ2-3 provide the parts outside the CDR3, is DTGVSQNPRHKITKRGQNVTFRCDPISEHNRLYWYRQTLGQGPEFLTYFQNEAQLEKSRLLSDRFSAERPKGSFSTLEIQRTEQGDSAMYLCASSLIQGGTDTQYFGPGTRLTVL.

This clonotype has a count of ten or more. J is TRBJ2-3 and V is TRBV5-1, with unresolved D. The CDR3 is 14 residues long. The ends were cut back, 3 bases at V and 0 bases at J, with 8 bases in the middle. Germline CDR1 is SGHRS and CDR2 is YFSETQ. CDR3 loop: CASSYLRSTDTQYF. The CDR3 nucleotides are TGCGCCAGCAGCTACTTACGAAGCACAGATACGCAGTATTTT.

This clonotype was seen many times. The V call is TRBV6-1, the J call TRBJ2-7; 10 bases agree with TRBD1. The CDR3 spans 15 residues. Germline V gene data show CDR1 as MNHNS and CDR2 as SASEGT. Trimming took 6 bases from V and 2 from J; bases not matched to a gene: 7. The CDR3 loop is CASRYDRGLAYEQYF. The CDR3 coding sequence is TGTGCCAGCAGATACGACAGGGGGCTGGCCTACGAGCAGTACTTC.

This clonotype was counted many times. This chain joins TRBV5-6 and TRBJ1-1; TRBD1 might be the D (5 bases). Trimming removed 1 base from V and 0 bases from J, with 10 bases in between. The CDR3 spans 15 residues. Looked up from germline, CDR1 is SGHDT and CDR2 is YYEEEE. CDR3 in DNA: TGTGCCAGCAGCTTGCTGGACACCTTGAACACTGAAGCTTTCTTT. This gives the protein CASSLLDTLNTEAFF.

This clonotype was seen repeatedly, ten times or more. The V and J genes are TRBV20-1 and TRBJ2-3; 7 bases map to TRBD2. The length of the CDR3 is 16 residues. CDR1 and CDR2 from the germline V gene are DFQATT and SNEGSKA (reference sequence). V shed 0 bases and J 1 base; nucleotides not matched to a gene: 7. CDR3 nucleotide sequence: TGCAGTGCTAGAGAGGTTAGGGCGGGGGGCACAGATACGCAGTATTTT. Protein: CSAREVRAGGTDTQYF.

This clonotype has ten or more counts. The chain is built from TRBV5-1 and TRBJ2-3, with D uncertain. The CDR3 consists of 15 residues. Trimming shortened V by 1 base and J by 0 bases, and 9 bases separated the two germline ends. Germline-derived CDR1 and CDR2 are SGHRS and YFSETQ. The CDR3, as DNA: TGCGCCAGCAGCTTGTCAGGCATAAGCACAGATACGCAGTATTTT. It encodes CASSLSGISTDTQYF. Complete variable domain (other parts from reference TRBV5-1 and TRBJ2-3): KAGVTQTPRYLIKTRGQQVTLSCSPISGHRSVSWYQQTPGQGLQFLFEYFSETQRNKGNFPGRFSGRQFSNSRSEMNVSTLELGDSALYLCASSLSGISTDTQYFGPGTRLTVL.

This clonotype came up many times. V is TRBV10-3 and J is TRBJ2-1; possibly TRBD1 or TRBD2 for D (5 bases each). V lost 6 bases to trimming and J lost 0 bases, with 12 bases between them. The germline gives CDR1 ENHRY, CDR2 SYGVKD. The CDR3 extends over 15 amino acids. The CDR3 DNA reads as TGTGCCATCAGAATGGGGGAGAGCTCCTACAATGAGCAGTTCTTC. Amino acid sequence: CAIRMGESSYNEQFF.

This clonotype was detected many times. In DNA, the CDR3 is TGTGCCAGCAGCGCTCAGGGGGCAAGGGAAGATACGCAGTATTTT. Amino acid sequence: CASSAQGAREDTQYF. This chain joins TRBV9 and TRBJ2-3; 8 bases align to TRBD1. Trimming took 3 bases from V and 5 from J; bases not matched to a gene: 8. The CDR3 spans 15 residues. Germline CDR1 is SGDLS and CDR2 is YYNGEE.

The chain combines TRBV11-2 with TRBJ1-1; D call uncertain. The CDR3 sequence is 11 residues long. CDR1 SGHAT and CDR2 FQNNGV come from the germline V gene. V lost 6 bases and J lost 4, with 6 bases in between. CDR3 protein: CASSLLTEAFF. The DNA of the CDR3 is TGTGCCAGCAGTCTTCTCACTGAAGCTTTCTTT.